The present TCR beta chain was sequenced within a study of blood T cell repertoires in COVID-19. Study context: PBMCs, B-cell-depleted T cells, or T cells were the source of the cDNA or gDNA that made up the material.

In the study's own analysis: Amplification with reference gene primers provided the estimates of nucleated cell counts. Data came from immunoSEQ multiplex PCR; TCRdb stores just in-frame clones and leaves some out. The V and J calls and clone size are taken from that table; D and trimming were inferred from the DNA. The data contain 130,000 to 150,000 clones, approximately 89% of them singletons. The V end was cut by 1 base, the J end by 7 bases, with 8 bases between. The germline V gene encodes CDR1 SNHLY and CDR2 FYNNEI. The CDR3 is 13 amino acids. Sequenced material: peripheral blood. V gene TRBV2 combines with J gene TRBJ1-3, with a possible D match to TRBD1 (5 bases). The clonotype originates from a human donor in a cohort sampled during active COVID-19. The CDR3, as DNA: TGTGCCAGCAGTGAAGTTGGGGGGAACACCATATATTTT. This translates into CASSEVGGNTIYF.